The 17 T cell receptor beta chains in this list originate from one sample, sequenced in a study of blood T cell repertoires in COVID-19. Produced via immunoSEQ multiplex PCR; TCRdb's table is partial and in-frame only. Found here are about 100,000 clones, more than 75% of them singletons; the top ten hold roughly 10%. Specimen: peripheral blood. The receptor source for this set is a woman between 25 and 40 years old with acute or convalescent COVID-19.

This chain joins TRBV7-9 and TRBJ1-2; D might be TRBD1 (5 bases). The V gene's germline CDR1 is SEHNR and CDR2 FQNEAQ (reference sequence). CDR3 length: 11 residues. Between the trimmed V and J ends, which lost 8 bases and 6 bases, there was a span of 10 bases. CDR3 DNA sequence: TGTGCCAGCGGGACTAGTAATGGCTACACCTTC. Translating it yields CASGTSNGYTF.

V usage is TRBV9 and J usage is TRBJ1-2, with 7 bases identical to TRBD1. Germline-derived CDR1 and CDR2 are SGDLS and YYNGEE. J lost 5 bases, V lost 0 bases, and 7 bases had no gene match. This CDR3 contains 15 residues. Here the CDR3 DNA reads TGTGCCAGCAGCGTAGACCAGGGACAGATATATGGCTACACCTTC. It codes for CASSVDQGQIYGYTF.

V usage is TRBV5-1 and J usage is TRBJ1-1, with D possibly being TRBD1 (6 bases). Per the germline V gene, CDR1 is SGHRS and CDR2 is YFSETQ. V lost 0 bases, J lost 5 bases, and 8 bases lay in between. The CDR3 has 13 residues. The CDR3 region is CASSLGQVTEAFF. CDR3 coding DNA: TGCGCCAGCAGCTTGGGACAGGTAACTGAAGCTTTCTTT.

The V gene is TRBV7-9, the J gene TRBJ2-1; 8 bases align to TRBD2. There are 14 residues in the CDR3. The germline V gene has CDR1 SEHNR and CDR2 FQNEAQ (reference sequence). The V and J ends lost 7 bases and 4 bases, in that order; junction bases with no gene match: 6. The CDR3 nucleotides read TGTGCCAGCACCGTAGCGGGAACTTACAATGAGCAGTTCTTC. It translates to CASTVAGTYNEQFF. Full variable domain (missing parts from reference TRBV7-9 and TRBJ2-1): DTGVSQNPRHKITKRGQNVTFRCDPISEHNRLYWYRQTLGQGPEFLTYFQNEAQLEKSRLLSDRFSAERPKGSFSTLEIQRTEQGDSAMYLCASTVAGTYNEQFFGPGTRLTVL.

This clone appeared a single time. The J gene is TRBJ2-3, the V gene TRBV6-5, with 8 bases identical to TRBD2. Germline-derived CDR1 and CDR2 are MNHEY and SVGAGI. CDR3 length equals 12 residues. V shed 6 bases and J 9 bases; nucleotides not matched to a gene: 5. CDR3 region: CASRIGLATQYF. Here the CDR3 DNA reads TGTGCCAGCAGAATCGGACTAGCCACGCAGTATTTT.

This clone has only a few counts. The chain is built from TRBV30 and TRBJ1-2; D ambiguous. Germline V gene data show CDR1 as GTSNPN and CDR2 as SVGIG (reference sequence). The V end lost 0 bases, the J end lost 5 bases, and 16 bases lay between the germline ends. This CDR3 contains 15 residues. CDR3 nucleotide sequence: TGTGCCTGGAGTGTACCCTCAAGAGGGATGTATGGCTACACCTTC. Its translation: CAWSVPSRGMYGYTF.

The chain employs TRBV3-1 (or the pseudogene TRBV3-2) and TRBJ1-3; D gene uncertain. This CDR3 is built from 16 residues. The V gene's germline CDR1 is LGHDT and CDR2 YNNKEL (reference sequence). V was shortened by 4 bases and J by 3 bases, with 16 bases between the two germline ends. CDR3 sequence: CASSRSHGVFGNTIYF. The CDR3 DNA sequence: TGTGCCAGCAGCCGAAGTCACGGGGTATTTGGAAACACCATATATTTT.

The chain uses TRBV2 and TRBJ1-3; D possibly corresponds to TRBD1 (6 bases). CDR3 length: 15 residues. CDR1 SNHLY and CDR2 FYNNEI come from the germline V gene. V lost 4 bases and J lost 8, with 18 bases in between. CDR3 sequence (DNA): TGTGCCAGCAGTGCGGGGACATCTTTTTTGGACACCATATATTTT. Protein sequence: CASSAGTSFLDTIYF.

The CDR3 DNA sequence: TGTGCCAGCAGCCAAGAACAGGGGGTTTTACTTGGAAACACCATATATTTT. As protein: CASSQEQGVLLGNTIYF. The V and J genes are TRBV4-2 and TRBJ1-3; the match to TRBD1 covers 8 bases. Per the germline V gene, CDR1 is LGHNA and CDR2 is YNFKEQ. This CDR3 has 17 amino acids. V shed 0 bases and J 3 bases; nucleotides not matched to a gene: 7.

This rearrangement joins TRBV9 to TRBJ1-6; D not resolved. Deletions cut 1 base from V and 7 bases from J, with 6 bases between. The germline CDR1 and CDR2 sequences are SGDLS and YYNGEE. This CDR3 has 13 amino acids. The CDR3 bases are TGTGCCAGCAGCGTATCGGGAAATTCACCCCTCCACTTT. Translation: CASSVSGNSPLHF.

The rearrangement joins TRBV27 to TRBJ1-5; D is undetermined. Trimming removed 6 bases from V and 6 bases from J, with 12 bases in between. Germline CDR1 is MNHEY and CDR2 is SMNVEV (reference sequence). This CDR3 has 13 residues. In DNA, the CDR3 is TGTGCCAGCAGCATCTCTCGGGGTCAGCCCCAGCATTTT. Residues: CASSISRGQPQHF.

This chain joins TRBV9 and TRBJ1-2, with D perhaps TRBD1 (5 bases). The ends were cut back, 1 base at V and 8 bases at J, with 15 bases in the middle. Germline V lookup: CDR1 SGDLS, CDR2 YYNGEE. CDR3 length: 14 amino acids. CDR3 sequence (DNA): TGTGCCAGCAGCGTAACCTGGGGGGATGGAGGCTACACCTTC. This gives the protein CASSVTWGDGGYTF.

The genes are TRBV27 and TRBJ2-1; 11 nucleotides match TRBD2. V lost 5 bases to trimming and J lost 8 bases; unmatched junction nucleotides: 11. The CDR3 consists of 16 residues. Germline V gene sequence: CDR1 MNHEY, CDR2 SMNVEV (reference sequence). Here the CDR3 DNA reads TGTGCCAGCAGTCAGCGAAAGACTAGCGGGGAGTATGAGCAGTTCTTC. Amino acids: CASSQRKTSGEYEQFF.

The J gene is TRBJ1-1, the V gene TRBV5-1; D possibly corresponds to TRBD1 (5 bases). This CDR3 comprises 13 residues. CDR1 is SGHRS and CDR2 is YFSETQ in the germline V gene. Trimming removed 4 bases from V and 5 bases from J, with 12 bases in between. The chain's CDR3 is CASSKQEGTEAFF. The CDR3 DNA sequence: TGCGCCAGCAGCAAACAGGAGGGGACTGAAGCTTTCTTT.

The genes are TRBV7-3 and TRBJ2-6; weak D call: TRBD2 (6 bases). The CDR3 length is 19 residues. Deletions cut 5 bases from V and 0 bases from J, with 20 bases between. From germline, CDR1 is SGHTA and CDR2 FQGTGA. CDR3 amino acids: CASSTRLVQPYSGANVLTF. CDR3 DNA: TGTGCCAGCAGCACCCGACTAGTCCAACCCTACTCTGGGGCCAACGTCCTGACTTTC.

Comment on this clone: The identical CDR3 is also encoded by other nucleotide sequences in the sample. The chain couples TRBV18 to TRBJ1-5; 7 bases are a match to TRBD1. This CDR3 comprises 14 residues. Germline CDR1 is KGHSH and CDR2 is LQKENI. J was trimmed by 7 bases and V by 2 bases; bases with no gene match: 5. The CDR3, as DNA: TGTGCCAGCTCACCAACAGGGGCGGTCCAGCCCCAGCATTTT. Translating it yields CASSPTGAVQPQHF.

The V call is TRBV6-5, the J call TRBJ2-1; 9 bases line up with TRBD2. This CDR3 has 15 residues. From germline, CDR1 is MNHEY and CDR2 SVGAGI. V gave up 6 bases and J gave up 6 bases; unmatched junction bases: 9. CDR3 sequence (DNA): TGTGCCAGCAGCTTTAGCGGGGGAGGTATCAATGAGCAGTTCTTC. This codes for CASSFSGGGINEQFF.